This T cell receptor (beta chain) is from a study of blood T cells in healthy people across ages. From germline, CDR1 is WSHSY and CDR2 SAAADI. This CDR3 has 15 amino acids. Trimming cost V 6 bases and J 8 bases; bases outside gene matches: 10. Findings and limits, study-wide: When set beside aged donors, long-lived donors presented more naive CD4+ cells and higher diversity. With age, beta diversity per million T cells declined roughly linearly, significantly by roughly 40.

On this clonotype: Its antigen is currently unknown.

Combining a sample-barcoded 5' primer with a J-beta primer mix, a second PCR ran for roughly 7 to 12 cycles. Tags on each cDNA molecule came from a template-switch adaptor with 12 random nucleotides. A single record per CDR3 protein comes from TCRdb applying MiXCR to the 5' RACE reads. The sample yields some 1.8 million distinct CDR3 sequences, about two fifths seen once. Total RNA was isolated from each sample in quantities of at least 6 micrograms. The sequence came from a human donor in good health. The specimen was blood. V and J are TRBV10-2 and TRBJ1-4; 9 nucleotides agree with TRBD1. CDR3 in amino acids: CASRGTGSLGEKLFF. The DNA for the CDR3 is TGCGCCAGCAGGGGGACAGGGTCCCTGGGGGAAAAACTGTTTTTT.